Listed here are 6 T cell receptor beta chains from one sample, sequenced in a study of radiation and T cells in renal cell carcinoma. Only in-frame clones appear in the TCRdb table, and some are missing; sequencing was by immunoSEQ multiplex PCR. The sample contains 25,000 to 30,000 clones, approximately 81% of which appear only once. Time point meaning: blood 2 weeks post-SBRT. Treatment meaning: 15 Gy SBRT to primary tumor, nephrectomy 4 weeks later. The starting material was blood, obtained from a patient whose treatment included radiotherapy and nephrectomy. The receptors shown here come from a man aged 55 to 70 with renal cell carcinoma.

This clone ranks as medium-sized. The chain couples TRBV7-6 to TRBJ2-2, with 14 bases matching TRBD2. CDR1 and CDR2 from the germline V gene are SGHVS and FNYEAQ. This CDR3 comprises 18 residues. Trimming at V came to 7 bases and at J to 1 base, leaving 8 bases not matched to a gene. The CDR3 is CASNRLAGGPGNTGELFF. In nucleotides, the CDR3 is TGTGCCAGCAACCGACTAGCGGGAGGGCCGGGGAACACCGGGGAGCTGTTTTTT.

V is TRBV11-2 and J is TRBJ1-2, with 8 bases identical to TRBD1. Losses at the gene ends were 5 bases for V and 7 bases for J; bases not matched to a gene: 9. CDR1 and CDR2 from the germline V gene are SGHAT and FQNNGV. The CDR3 totals 14 residues. The CDR3 reads CASSPFQGAGGYTF. CDR3 coding DNA: TGTGCCAGCAGCCCTTTTCAGGGGGCGGGTGGCTACACCTTC.

By sample fraction, this clone is medium-sized (0.01 to 0.1%). CDR3 DNA sequence: TGTGCCAGCCAAGGGACTAGCGGGTCTACCTACGAGCAGTACTTC. It specifies CASQGTSGSTYEQYF. The chain has TRBV4-2 and TRBJ2-7; 12 nucleotides line up with TRBD2. Germline loops: CDR1 LGHNA, CDR2 YNFKEQ. The V segment lost 8 bases and the J segment 2 bases; nucleotides outside the gene matches: 7. CDR3 size: 15 residues.

The chain links TRBV2 to TRBJ1-2, with D possibly being TRBD1 (6 bases). The length of the CDR3 is 12 residues. Germline lookup yields CDR1 SNHLY and CDR2 FYNNEI. Trimming took 6 bases from V and 4 from J, leaving 9 bases between them. DNA for the CDR3: TGTGCCAGCAGGCTACAGGGCTATGGCTACACCTTC. Amino acid sequence: CASRLQGYGYTF. The whole variable domain, remainder taken from reference TRBV2 and TRBJ1-2, is EPEVTQTPSHQVTQMGQEVILRCVPISNHLYFYWYRQILGQKVEFLVSFYNNEISEKSEIFDDQFSVERPDGSNFTLKIRSTKLEDSAMYFCASRLQGYGYTFGSGTRLTVV.

The chain links TRBV5-6 to TRBJ2-1; weak D call: TRBD1 (5 bases). CDR1 is SGHDT, CDR2 YYEEEE, per germline. Trimming removed 3 bases at V and 2 bases at J, with 15 bases between. The CDR3 is made up of 16 amino acids. CDR3 region: CASSSQGRVPYNEQFF. The CDR3 DNA sequence: TGTGCCAGCAGCTCGCAGGGCCGTGTCCCCTACAATGAGCAGTTCTTC.

The J gene is TRBJ2-5, the V gene TRBV7-8, with unresolved D. CDR3 length: 14 amino acids. V gave up 5 bases and J gave up 1 base, with 11 bases separating them. Looked up from germline, CDR1 is SGHVS and CDR2 is FQNEAQ. The CDR3 bases are TGTGCCAGCAGCCCACCGGCGACCCAAGAGACCCAGTACTTC. Translation gives CASSPPATQETQYF.